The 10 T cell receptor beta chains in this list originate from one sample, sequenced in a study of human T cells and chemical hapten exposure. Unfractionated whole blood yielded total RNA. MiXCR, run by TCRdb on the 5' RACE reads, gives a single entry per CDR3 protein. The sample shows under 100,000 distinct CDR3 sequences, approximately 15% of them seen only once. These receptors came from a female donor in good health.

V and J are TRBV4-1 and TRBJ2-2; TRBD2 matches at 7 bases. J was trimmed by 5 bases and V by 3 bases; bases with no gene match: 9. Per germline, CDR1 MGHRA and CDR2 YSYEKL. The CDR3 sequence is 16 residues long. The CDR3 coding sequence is TGCGCCAGCAGCCAGCCGCTAGCGGCCCGTACCGGGGAGCTGTTTTTT. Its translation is CASSQPLAARTGELFF.

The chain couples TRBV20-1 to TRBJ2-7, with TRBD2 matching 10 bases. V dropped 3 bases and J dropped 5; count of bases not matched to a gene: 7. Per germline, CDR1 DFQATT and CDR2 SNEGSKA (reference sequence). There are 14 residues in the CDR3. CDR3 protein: CSASRASGSNEQYF. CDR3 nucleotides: TGCAGTGCTAGTAGAGCTAGCGGGAGTAACGAGCAGTACTTC.

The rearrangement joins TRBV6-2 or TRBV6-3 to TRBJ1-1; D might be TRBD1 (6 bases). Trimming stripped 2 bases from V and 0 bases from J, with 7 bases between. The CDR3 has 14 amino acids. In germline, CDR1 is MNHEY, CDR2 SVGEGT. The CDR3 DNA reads TGTGCCAGCAGTTACAGGGACATGAACACTGAAGCTTTCTTT. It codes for CASSYRDMNTEAFF.

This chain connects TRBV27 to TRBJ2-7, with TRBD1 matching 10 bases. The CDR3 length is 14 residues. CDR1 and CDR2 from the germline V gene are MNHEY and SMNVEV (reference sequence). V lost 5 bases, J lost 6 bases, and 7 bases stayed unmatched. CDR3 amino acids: CASSSRDRGGEQYF. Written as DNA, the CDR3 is TGTGCCAGCAGTAGCCGGGACAGGGGAGGCGAGCAGTACTTC.

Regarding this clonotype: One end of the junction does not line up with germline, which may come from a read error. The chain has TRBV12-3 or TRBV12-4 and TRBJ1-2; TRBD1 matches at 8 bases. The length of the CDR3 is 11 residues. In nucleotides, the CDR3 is TGTGCCAGCAGTGTCGGACAGGGCTTCACCTTC. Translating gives CASSVGQGFTF.

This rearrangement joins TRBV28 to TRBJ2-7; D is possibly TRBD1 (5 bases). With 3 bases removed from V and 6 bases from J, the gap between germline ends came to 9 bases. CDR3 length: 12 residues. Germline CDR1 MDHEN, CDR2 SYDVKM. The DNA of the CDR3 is TGTGCCAGCAGTTTCTGGGGCGGCGAGCAGTACTTC. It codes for CASSFWGGEQYF.

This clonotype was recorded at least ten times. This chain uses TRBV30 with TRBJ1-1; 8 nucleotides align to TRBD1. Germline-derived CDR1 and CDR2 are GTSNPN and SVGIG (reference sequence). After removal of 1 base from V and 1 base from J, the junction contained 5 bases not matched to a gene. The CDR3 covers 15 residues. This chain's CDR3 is CAWSGTGRWNTEAFF. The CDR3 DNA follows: TGTGCCTGGAGTGGGACAGGGCGGTGGAACACTGAAGCTTTCTTT.

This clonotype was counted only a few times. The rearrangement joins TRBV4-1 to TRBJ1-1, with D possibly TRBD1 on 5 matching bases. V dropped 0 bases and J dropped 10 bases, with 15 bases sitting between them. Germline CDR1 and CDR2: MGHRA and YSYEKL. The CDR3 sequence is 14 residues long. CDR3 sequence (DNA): TGCGCCAGCAGCCAAGAAGGTAGGGCAGGGAGAGCTTTCTTT. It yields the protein CASSQEGRAGRAFF.

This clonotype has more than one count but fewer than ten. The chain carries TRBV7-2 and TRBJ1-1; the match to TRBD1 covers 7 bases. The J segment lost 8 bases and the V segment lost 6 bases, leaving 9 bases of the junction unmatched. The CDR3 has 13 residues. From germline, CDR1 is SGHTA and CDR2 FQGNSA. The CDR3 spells CASRWGQPREAFF. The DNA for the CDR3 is TGTGCCAGCAGATGGGGACAGCCGCGGGAAGCTTTCTTT.

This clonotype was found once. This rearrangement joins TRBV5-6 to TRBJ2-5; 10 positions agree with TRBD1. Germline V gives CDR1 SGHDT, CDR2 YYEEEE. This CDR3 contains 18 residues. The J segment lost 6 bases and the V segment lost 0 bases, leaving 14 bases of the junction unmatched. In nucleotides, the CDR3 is TGTGCCAGCAGCTTGGACGCTAAGGGACAGGGGTTTATGCAGACCCAGTACTTC. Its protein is CASSLDAKGQGFMQTQYF.